The table lists the clone carrying this TCR beta chain with many counts. This sample is drawn from a study of spatial heterogeneity in lung cancer. Indicated time point: blood at routine non-recurrence follow-up after resection. Germline V gene lookup returns CDR1 MNHEY and CDR2 SVGAGI. The CDR3 extends over 15 amino acids. Deletions cut 6 bases from V and 2 bases from J, with 13 bases between. TCRdb itself ran the 5' RACE reads through MiXCR, one entry per CDR3 protein. This table holds approximately 110,000 distinct CDR3 sequences, 10% to 13% found once. The clonotype comes from a female donor with early-stage non-small cell lung cancer. The V gene is TRBV6-5, the J gene TRBJ2-2; possible D gene TRBD1, 6 bases. Sequenced material: PBMCs, taken at follow-up. CDR3 sequence (DNA): TGTGCCAGCAGAGCCGGGACAACCAACACCGGGGAGCTGTTTTTT. Protein sequence: CASRAGTTNTGELFF.